Listed below are T cell receptor beta chains from one sample, sequenced in a study of STAT5B mutations in CD4+ large granular lymphocyte leukemia. Data came from immunoSEQ multiplex PCR; TCRdb stores just in-frame clones and leaves some out. The sample includes about 33,000 clones, 74% of them seen just once. Sequencing was carried out using CD4+ T cells from blood buffy coats. The receptors were sampled from a human donor in good health. Both conserved end residues are part of each CDR3.

J,V,CDR3
TRBJ1-2,TRBV9,CASSLGWTRKANYGYTF
TRBJ2-7,TRBV4-2,CASSRGNFPGQGIFPEQYF
TRBJ1-1,TRBV29-1,CSVAFSDTEAFF
TRBJ1-6,TRBV15,CATSRPGQFNSPLHF
TRBJ2-2,TRBV19,CASSIDPRTGTYTGELFF
TRBJ1-1,TRBV7-9,CASSLERGRGDTEAFF
TRBJ1-5,TRBV5-6,CASSRFGNQPQHF
TRBJ2-1,TRBV6-1,CASTFDTRSYNEQFF
TRBJ2-7,TRBV4-3,CASSPLLGDYEQYF
TRBJ2-7,TRBV5-8,CASSPAPRAPYEQYF
TRBJ1-5,TRBV5-8,CASSVFSNQPQHF
TRBJ2-3,TRBV5-1,CASSSVITDTQYF
TRBJ2-1,TRBV28,CASSLEGAEQFF
TRBJ1-5,TRBV19,CASTDRDRSYQPQHF
TRBJ1-2,TRBV15,CATSTLQGDFGYTF
TRBJ1-4,TRBV6-1,CASSIVRAGEKLFF
TRBJ2-7,TRBV5-6,CASRRRHTSYEQYF
TRBJ2-6,TRBV19,CASSITSSGANVLTF
TRBJ1-1,TRBV25-1,CASDRDPGKRDTEAFF
TRBJ2-1,TRBV4-3,CASSLVGGAGEQFF
TRBJ2-1,TRBV14,CASSQVKPRTYNEQFF
TRBJ1-5,TRBV6-6,CASSYESGWDQPQHF
TRBJ2-3,TRBV11-2,CASSLPGTRSRYTQYF
TRBJ1-1,TRBV11-2,CASSLVGNTEAFF
TRBJ1-1,TRBV7-3,CASSLKGTGGVTVQNTEAFF
TRBJ1-1,TRBV11-2,CASSARGGLSNTEAFF
TRBJ2-1,TRBV4-3,CASSQDFLRSSGSQGLNEQFF
TRBJ2-1,TRBV15,CATSRDIGREQFF
TRBJ2-3,TRBV5-1,CASSLEPGTSSTDTQYF
TRBJ2-7,TRBV20-1,CSADSSYEQYF
TRBJ2-7,TRBV30,CAWSDPWETRWTYEQYF
TRBJ2-3,TRBV7-9,CASSLGQSTDTQYF
TRBJ1-1,TRBV29-1,CSVSDRGDTEAFF
TRBJ2-6,TRBV5-4,CASSLDRALSGANVLTF
TRBJ1-1,TRBV9,CASNSHGDTEAFF